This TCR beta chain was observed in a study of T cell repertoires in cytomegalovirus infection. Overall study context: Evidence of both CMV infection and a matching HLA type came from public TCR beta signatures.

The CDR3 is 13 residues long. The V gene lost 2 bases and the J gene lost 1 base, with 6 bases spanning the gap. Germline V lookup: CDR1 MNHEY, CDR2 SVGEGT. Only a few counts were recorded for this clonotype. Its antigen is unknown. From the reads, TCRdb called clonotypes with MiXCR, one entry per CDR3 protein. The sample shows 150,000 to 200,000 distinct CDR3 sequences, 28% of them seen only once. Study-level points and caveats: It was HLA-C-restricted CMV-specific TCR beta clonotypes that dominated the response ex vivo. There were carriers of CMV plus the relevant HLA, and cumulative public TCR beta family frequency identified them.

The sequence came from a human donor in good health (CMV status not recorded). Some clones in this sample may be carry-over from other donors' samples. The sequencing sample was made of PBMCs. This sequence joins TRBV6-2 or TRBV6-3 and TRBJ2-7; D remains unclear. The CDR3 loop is CASSYDRSYEQYF. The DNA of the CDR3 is TGTGCCAGCAGTTACGACCGATCCTACGAGCAGTACTTC.